A single sample gave rise to the 2 T cell receptor beta chains below, sequenced in a study of shared clonotypes between healthy human individuals. Naive CD8 cells comprised CD45RO-negative, CCR7-positively selected cells, excluding terminally differentiated effector memory CD45RA+ cells. Measured with immunoSEQ multiplex PCR; TCRdb has only the in-frame clones, and not every one. Among about 1,900,000 clones listed, around 96% were seen once. The sample consisted of naive CD8+ T cells sorted from blood. These receptors all stem from a man aged 18 to 29 in good health.

This clone has just a few counts. Other DNA sequences of this sample code for an identical CDR3. The CDR3 loop is CASSQDRGNTEAFF. In DNA, the CDR3 is TGCGCCAGCAGCCAAGATAGGGGGAACACTGAAGCTTTCTTT. J is TRBJ1-1 and V is TRBV4-3; a possible D gene is TRBD1 (5 bases). The CDR3 covers 14 residues. Germline lookup yields CDR1 LGHNA and CDR2 YSLEER. Between the trimmed V and J ends, which lost 0 bases and 1 base, there was a span of 6 bases.

This chain connects TRBV19 to TRBJ2-7, with TRBD2 matching over 12 bases. The CDR3 runs to 16 residues. CDR1 LNHDA and CDR2 SQIVND come from the germline V gene (reference sequence). The J segment lost 4 bases and the V segment lost 5 bases, leaving 9 bases of the junction unmatched. This chain's CDR3 is CASSLRLAGDVYEQYF. DNA of the CDR3: TGTGCCAGTAGTCTACGACTAGCGGGGGACGTTTACGAGCAGTACTTC.